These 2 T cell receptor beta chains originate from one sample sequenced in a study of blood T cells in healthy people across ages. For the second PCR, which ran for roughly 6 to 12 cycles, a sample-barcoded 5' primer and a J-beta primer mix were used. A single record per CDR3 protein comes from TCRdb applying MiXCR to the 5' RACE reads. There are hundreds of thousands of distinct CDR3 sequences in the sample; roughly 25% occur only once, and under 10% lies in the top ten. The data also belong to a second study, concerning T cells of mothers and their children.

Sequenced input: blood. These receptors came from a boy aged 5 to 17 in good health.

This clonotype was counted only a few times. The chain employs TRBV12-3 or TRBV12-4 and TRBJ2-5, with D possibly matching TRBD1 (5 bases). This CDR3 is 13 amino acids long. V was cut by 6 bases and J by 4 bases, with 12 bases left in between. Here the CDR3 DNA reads TGTGCCAGCAGACAGGAGTTACGAGAGACCCAGTACTTC. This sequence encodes CASRQELRETQYF.

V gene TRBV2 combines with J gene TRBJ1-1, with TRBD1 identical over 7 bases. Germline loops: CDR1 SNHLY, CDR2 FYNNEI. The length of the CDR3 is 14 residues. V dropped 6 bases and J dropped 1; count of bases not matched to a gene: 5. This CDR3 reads CASRATGTNTEAFF. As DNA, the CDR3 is TGTGCCAGCAGGGCGACAGGGACGAACACTGAAGCTTTCTTT.